The table lists the clone carrying this T cell receptor beta chain with many counts. The antigen remains unidentified. Germline loops: CDR1 SNHLY, CDR2 FYNNEI. This CDR3 comprises 17 residues. V shed 1 base and J 4 bases; nucleotides not matched to a gene: 9. The sample is drawn from a study of spatial heterogeneity in lung cancer. Study at large: Unique TCR and UMI combinations averaged more than ten appearances each in raw reads.

Study outcomes and limitations: Ubiquitous expanded tumor TCRs surfaced in blood more at resection than they did at follow-up.

Every TCR cDNA molecule bore its own unique molecular identifier. TCRdb ran MiXCR on the 5' RACE reads and lists one entry per CDR3 protein. Of about 48,000 distinct CDR3 sequences detected, around 5.2% appear once; the ten largest clones hold 11%. As to time point: sample taken at primary tumor resection. From tumor, nontumor lung or frozen PBMC, whole RNA was taken unsorted for sequencing. Untreated early-stage non-small cell lung cancer patients, 65 to 90 in total, were the donors. The receptor comes from a male donor with early-stage non-small cell lung cancer. This sequence joins TRBV2 and TRBJ1-2, with TRBD1 identical over 10 bases. Sequences were derived from PBMCs, sampled at surgery. CDR3 DNA: TGTGCCAGCAGTGAAGGGGGACAGGGGACTATTGCCTATGGCTACACCTTC. It is translated as CASSEGGQGTIAYGYTF.